The clone carrying this T cell receptor beta chain was counted at least ten times. The antigen is not known. Original processing methods: In papillary thyroid cancer, a distant-metastasis classifier was built using CDR3 differences across clinicopathological groups. With MiXCR, TCRdb called clones anew from the PCR reads. TCRdb, not the authors, supplied the V and J calls. Of about 90,000 clones listed, 8% to 9.5% are singletons. After removal of 3 bases from V and 4 bases from J, the junction contained 5 bases not matched to a gene. CDR1 is KGHSH and CDR2 is LQKENI in the germline V gene. This CDR3 has 14 residues. This specimen comes from a study of metastatic and nonmetastatic thyroid tumors. On the study more broadly: Patients with malignant and benign thyroid disease provided blood and tumor or nodule tissue, whose repertoires were compared.

Patients were all untreated before their thyroid surgery. Study findings and constraints: Across blood and tumor, TCR beta diversity in malignant thyroid tumors was reportedly significantly higher than in benign nodules.

V is TRBV18 and J is TRBJ2-5; 7 bases map to TRBD2. This clonotype was obtained from a female donor with papillary thyroid cancer or a benign thyroid nodule (not recorded which). Some clones in this sample may be carry-over from other donors' samples. Material for sequencing was blood. CDR3 bases: TGTGCCAGCTCACCCACGGGGGGTGGAGAGACCCAGTACTTC. It yields the protein CASSPTGGGETQYF.